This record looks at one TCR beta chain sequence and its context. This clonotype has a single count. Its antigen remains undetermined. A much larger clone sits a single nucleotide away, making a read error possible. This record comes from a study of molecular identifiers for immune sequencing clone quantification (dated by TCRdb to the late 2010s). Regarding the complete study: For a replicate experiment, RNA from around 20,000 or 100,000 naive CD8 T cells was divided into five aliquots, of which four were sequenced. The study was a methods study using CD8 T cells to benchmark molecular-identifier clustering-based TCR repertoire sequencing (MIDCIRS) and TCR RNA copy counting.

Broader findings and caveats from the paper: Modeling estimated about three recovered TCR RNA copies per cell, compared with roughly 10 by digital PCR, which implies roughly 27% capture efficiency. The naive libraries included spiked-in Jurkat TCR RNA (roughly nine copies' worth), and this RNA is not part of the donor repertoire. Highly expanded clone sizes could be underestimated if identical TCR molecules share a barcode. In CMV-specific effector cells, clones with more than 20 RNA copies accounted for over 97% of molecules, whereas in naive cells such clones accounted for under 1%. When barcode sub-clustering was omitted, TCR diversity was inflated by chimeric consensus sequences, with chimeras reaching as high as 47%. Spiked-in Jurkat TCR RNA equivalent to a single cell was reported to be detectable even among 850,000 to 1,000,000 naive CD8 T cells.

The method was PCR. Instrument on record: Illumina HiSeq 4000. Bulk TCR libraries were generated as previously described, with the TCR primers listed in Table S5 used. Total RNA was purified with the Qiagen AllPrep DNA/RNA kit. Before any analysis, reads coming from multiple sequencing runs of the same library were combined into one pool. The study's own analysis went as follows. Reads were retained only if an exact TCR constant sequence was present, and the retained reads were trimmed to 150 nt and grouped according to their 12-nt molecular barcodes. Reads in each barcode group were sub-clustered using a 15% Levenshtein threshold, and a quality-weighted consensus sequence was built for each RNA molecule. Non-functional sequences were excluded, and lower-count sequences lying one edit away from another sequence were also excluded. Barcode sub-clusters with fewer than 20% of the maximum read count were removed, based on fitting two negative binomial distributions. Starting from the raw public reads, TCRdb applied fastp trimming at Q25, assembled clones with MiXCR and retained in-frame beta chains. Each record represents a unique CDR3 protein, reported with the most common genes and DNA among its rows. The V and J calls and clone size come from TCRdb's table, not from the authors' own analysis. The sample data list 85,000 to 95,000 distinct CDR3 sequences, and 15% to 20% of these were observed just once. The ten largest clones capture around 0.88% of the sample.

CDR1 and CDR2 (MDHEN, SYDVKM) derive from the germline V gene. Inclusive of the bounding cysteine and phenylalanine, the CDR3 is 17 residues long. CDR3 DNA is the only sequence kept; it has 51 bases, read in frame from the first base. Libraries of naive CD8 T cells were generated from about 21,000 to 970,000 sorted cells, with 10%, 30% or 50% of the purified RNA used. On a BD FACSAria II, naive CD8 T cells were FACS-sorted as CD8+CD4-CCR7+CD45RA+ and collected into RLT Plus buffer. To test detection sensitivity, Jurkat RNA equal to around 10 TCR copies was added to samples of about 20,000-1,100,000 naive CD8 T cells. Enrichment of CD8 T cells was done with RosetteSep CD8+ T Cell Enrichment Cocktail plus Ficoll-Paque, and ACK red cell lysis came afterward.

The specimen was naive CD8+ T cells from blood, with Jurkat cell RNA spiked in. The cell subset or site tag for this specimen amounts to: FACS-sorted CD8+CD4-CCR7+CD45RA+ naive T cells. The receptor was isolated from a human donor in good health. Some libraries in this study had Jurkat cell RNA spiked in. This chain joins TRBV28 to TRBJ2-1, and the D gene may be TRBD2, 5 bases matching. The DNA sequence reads TGTGCCAGCAGCTACCGGGGTCCCCATATCTCCTACAAGGAGCAGTTCTTC. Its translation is CASSYRGPHISYKEQFF.